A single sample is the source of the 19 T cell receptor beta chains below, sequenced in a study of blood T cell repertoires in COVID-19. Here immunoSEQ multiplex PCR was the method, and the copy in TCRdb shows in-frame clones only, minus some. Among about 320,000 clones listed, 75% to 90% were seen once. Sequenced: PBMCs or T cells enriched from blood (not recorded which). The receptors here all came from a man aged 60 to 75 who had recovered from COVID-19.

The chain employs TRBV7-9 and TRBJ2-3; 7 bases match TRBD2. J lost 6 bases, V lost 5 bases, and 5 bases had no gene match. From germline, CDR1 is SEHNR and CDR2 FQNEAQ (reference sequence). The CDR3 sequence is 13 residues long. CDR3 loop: CASSPAGVDTQYF. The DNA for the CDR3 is TGTGCCAGCAGCCCGGCGGGGGTGGATACGCAGTATTTT.

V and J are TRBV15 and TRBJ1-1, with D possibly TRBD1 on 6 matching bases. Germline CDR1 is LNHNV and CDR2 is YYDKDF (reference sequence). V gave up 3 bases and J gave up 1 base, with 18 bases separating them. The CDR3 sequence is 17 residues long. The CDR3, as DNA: TGTGCCACCAGCAGTAAATCTGGGGGCATCGGGAACACTGAAGCTTTCTTT. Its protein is CATSSKSGGIGNTEAFF. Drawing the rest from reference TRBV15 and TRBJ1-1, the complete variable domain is DAMVIQNPRYQVTQFGKPVTLSCSQTLNHNVMYWYQQKSSQAPKLLFHYYDKDFNNEADTPDNFQSRRPNTSFCFLDIRSPGLGDTAMYLCATSSKSGGIGNTEAFFGQGTRLTVV.

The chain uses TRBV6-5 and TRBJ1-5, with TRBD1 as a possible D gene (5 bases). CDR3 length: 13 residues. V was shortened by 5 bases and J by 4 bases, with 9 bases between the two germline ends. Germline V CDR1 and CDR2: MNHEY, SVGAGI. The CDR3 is CASSPGSNQPQHF. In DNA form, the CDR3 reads TGTGCCAGCAGTCCAGGGTCGAATCAGCCCCAGCATTTT.

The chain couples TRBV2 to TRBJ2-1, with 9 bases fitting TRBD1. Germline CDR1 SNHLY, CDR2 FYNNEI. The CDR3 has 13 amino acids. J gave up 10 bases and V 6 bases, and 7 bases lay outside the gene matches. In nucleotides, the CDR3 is TGTGCCAGCAGGACACAGGGGGCGGACGAGCAGTTCTTC. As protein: CASRTQGADEQFF. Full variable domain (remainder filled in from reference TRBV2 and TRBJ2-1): EPEVTQTPSHQVTQMGQEVILRCVPISNHLYFYWYRQILGQKVEFLVSFYNNEISEKSEIFDDQFSVERPDGSNFTLKIRSTKLEDSAMYFCASRTQGADEQFFGPGTRLTVL.

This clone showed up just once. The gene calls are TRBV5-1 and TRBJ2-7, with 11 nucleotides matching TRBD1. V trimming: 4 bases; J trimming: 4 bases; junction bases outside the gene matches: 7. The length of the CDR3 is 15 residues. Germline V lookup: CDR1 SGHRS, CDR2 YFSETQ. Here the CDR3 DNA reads TGCGCCAGCAGCCAACGAGGGACAGGGGGTTACGAGCAGTACTTC. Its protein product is CASSQRGTGGYEQYF.

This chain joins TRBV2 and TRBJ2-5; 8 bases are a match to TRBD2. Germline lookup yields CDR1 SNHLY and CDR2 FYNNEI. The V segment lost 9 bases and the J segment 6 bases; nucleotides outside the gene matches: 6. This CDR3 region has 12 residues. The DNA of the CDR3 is TGTGCCAGACAAAGCGGGAGACAGACCCAGTACTTC. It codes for CARQSGRQTQYF.

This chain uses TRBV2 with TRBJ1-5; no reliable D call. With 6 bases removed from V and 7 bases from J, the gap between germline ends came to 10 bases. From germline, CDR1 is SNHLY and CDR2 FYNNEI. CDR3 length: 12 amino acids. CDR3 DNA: TGTGCCAGCAGGGGAGAAGCGCAGCCCCAGCATTTT. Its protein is CASRGEAQPQHF.

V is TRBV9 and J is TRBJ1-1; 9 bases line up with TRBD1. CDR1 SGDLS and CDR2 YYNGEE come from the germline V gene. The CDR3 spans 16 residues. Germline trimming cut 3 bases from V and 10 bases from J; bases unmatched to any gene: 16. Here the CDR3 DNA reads TGTGCCAGCAGCGATAACCGGGACAGGGCTGGTAATGCAGCTTTCTTT. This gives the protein CASSDNRDRAGNAAFF. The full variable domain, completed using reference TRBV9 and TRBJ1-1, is DSGVTQTPKHLITATGQRVTLRCSPRSGDLSVYWYQQSLDQGLQFLIQYYNGEERAKGNILERFSAQQFPDLHSELNLSSLELGDSALYFCASSDNRDRAGNAAFFGQGTRLTVV.

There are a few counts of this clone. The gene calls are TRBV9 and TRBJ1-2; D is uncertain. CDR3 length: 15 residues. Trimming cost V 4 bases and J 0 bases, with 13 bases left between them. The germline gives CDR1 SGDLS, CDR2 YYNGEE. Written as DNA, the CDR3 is TGTGCCAGCAGCCCCCTAACGAATCCTAACTATGGCTACACCTTC. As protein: CASSPLTNPNYGYTF.

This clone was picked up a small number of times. The CDR3 reads CASSSQGNEQFF. CDR3 nucleotides: TGTGCCAGCAGTTCTCAGGGAAATGAGCAGTTCTTC. V and J are TRBV6-2 or TRBV6-3 and TRBJ2-1, with D possibly TRBD1 on 5 matching bases. Looked up from germline, CDR1 is MNHEY and CDR2 is SVGEGT. Trimming left V 4 bases short and J 7 bases short, with 8 bases between. The CDR3 loop spans 12 amino acids.

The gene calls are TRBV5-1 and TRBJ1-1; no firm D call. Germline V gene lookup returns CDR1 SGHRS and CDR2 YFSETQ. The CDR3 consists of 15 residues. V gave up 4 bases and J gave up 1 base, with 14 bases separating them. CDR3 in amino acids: CASSPPTEPNTEAFF. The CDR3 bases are TGCGCCAGCAGCCCCCCGACGGAGCCGAACACTGAAGCTTTCTTT.

The CDR3 loop reads CASLGHPRGYGYTF. As DNA, the CDR3 is TGTGCCAGTCTTGGACACCCACGAGGCTATGGCTACACCTTC. The chain links TRBV6-5 to TRBJ1-2; perhaps TRBD1 as D (5 bases). V was clipped by 9 bases and J by 4 bases, with 18 bases between them. This CDR3 comprises 14 residues. CDR1 MNHEY and CDR2 SVGAGI come from the germline V gene.

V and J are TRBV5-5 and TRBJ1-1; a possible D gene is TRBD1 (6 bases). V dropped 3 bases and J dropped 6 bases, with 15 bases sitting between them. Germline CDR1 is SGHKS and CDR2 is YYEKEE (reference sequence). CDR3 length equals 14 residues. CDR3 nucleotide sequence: TGTGCCAGCAGCTCCTACAGGGATTCAGCTGAAGCTTTCTTT. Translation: CASSSYRDSAEAFF.

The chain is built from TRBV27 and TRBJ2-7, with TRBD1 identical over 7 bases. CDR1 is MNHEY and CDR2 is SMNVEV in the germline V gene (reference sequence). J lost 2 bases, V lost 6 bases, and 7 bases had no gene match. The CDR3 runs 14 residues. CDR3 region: CASRTHGQAYEQYF. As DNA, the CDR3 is TGTGCCAGCAGGACCCACGGACAGGCCTACGAGCAGTACTTC.

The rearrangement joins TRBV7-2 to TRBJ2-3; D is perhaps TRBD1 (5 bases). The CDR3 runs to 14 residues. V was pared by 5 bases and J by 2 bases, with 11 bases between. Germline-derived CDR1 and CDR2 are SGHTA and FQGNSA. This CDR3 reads CASSLREFTDTQYF. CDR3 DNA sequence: TGTGCCAGCAGCCTCAGGGAATTCACAGATACGCAGTATTTT.

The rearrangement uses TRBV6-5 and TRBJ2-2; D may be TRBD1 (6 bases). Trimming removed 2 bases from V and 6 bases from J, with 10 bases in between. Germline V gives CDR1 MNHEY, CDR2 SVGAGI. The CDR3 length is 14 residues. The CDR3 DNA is TGTGCCAGCAGTTACGGTTGGGGGCCCGGGGAGCTGTTTTTT. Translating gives CASSYGWGPGELFF.

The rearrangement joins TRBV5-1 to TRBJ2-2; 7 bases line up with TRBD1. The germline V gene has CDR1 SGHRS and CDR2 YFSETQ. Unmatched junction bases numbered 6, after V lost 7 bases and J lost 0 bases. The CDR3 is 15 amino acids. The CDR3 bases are TGCGCCAGCGTAACAGGGGCCGCGAACACCGGGGAGCTGTTTTTT. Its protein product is CASVTGAANTGELFF. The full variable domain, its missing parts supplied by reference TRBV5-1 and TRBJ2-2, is KAGVTQTPRYLIKTRGQQVTLSCSPISGHRSVSWYQQTPGQGLQFLFEYFSETQRNKGNFPGRFSGRQFSNSRSEMNVSTLELGDSALYLCASVTGAANTGELFFGEGSRLTVL.

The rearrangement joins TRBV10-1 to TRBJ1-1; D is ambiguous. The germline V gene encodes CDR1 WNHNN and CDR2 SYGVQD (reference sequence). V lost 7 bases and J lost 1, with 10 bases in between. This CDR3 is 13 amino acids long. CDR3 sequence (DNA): TGCGCCAGCAAAGAGGCAACGAACACTGAAGCTTTCTTT. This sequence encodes CASKEATNTEAFF.

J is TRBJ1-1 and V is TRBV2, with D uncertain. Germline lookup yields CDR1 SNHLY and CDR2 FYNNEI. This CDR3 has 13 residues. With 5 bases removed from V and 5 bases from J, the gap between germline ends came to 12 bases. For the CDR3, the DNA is TGTGCCAGCAGTCGAGAGGGAGGGACTGAAGCTTTCTTT. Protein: CASSREGGTEAFF.